The clone carrying this T cell receptor (beta chain) was found a few times. Its cognate antigen is unknown. A single record per CDR3 protein comes from TCRdb applying MiXCR to the RT-PCR reads. The sample has 800,000 or so distinct CDR3 sequences, around 21% seen once. This CDR3 region has 14 residues. The V gene's germline CDR1 is DFQATT and CDR2 SNEGSKA (reference sequence). V lost 4 bases and J lost 4, with 16 bases in between. The data originate from a study of response to subunit inactivated influenza vaccine. The study's findings and limits: Authors suggested each seasonal flu vaccination may recruit only limited numbers of new T cells.

This TCR was sampled from a man in his forties or fifties who received an inactivated influenza vaccine. The material was PBMCs from blood, obtained roughly 5 days after vaccination. V gene TRBV20-1 combines with J gene TRBJ1-2; weak D call: TRBD1 (6 bases). This CDR3 reads CSATGQPTPYGYTF. The CDR3 bases are TGCAGTGCTACTGGACAGCCAACCCCCTATGGCTACACCTTC.